Below, 8 T cell receptor beta chains from the same sample are listed, as sequenced in a study of blood T cell repertoires in COVID-19. The protocol was immunoSEQ multiplex PCR, while the TCRdb copy is restricted to in-frame clones and leaves out a portion. The sample lists fewer than 400,000 clones, approximately 90% occurring once. Specimen: PBMCs or T cells enriched from blood (not recorded which). The receptors here all came from a woman aged 30 to 39 who had been exposed to COVID-19.

This clone came up once. The gene calls are TRBV18 and TRBJ1-1, with D tentatively TRBD1 (5 bases). The V gene lost 1 base and the J gene lost 1 base, with 13 bases spanning the gap. The CDR3 runs 16 residues. Germline lookup yields CDR1 KGHSH and CDR2 LQKENI. In DNA, the CDR3 is TGTGCCAGCTCACCACAGTCAGCGGGGGGGAACACTGAAGCTTTCTTT. Translating it yields CASSPQSAGGNTEAFF.

The chain carries TRBV5-6 and TRBJ2-6; 10 bases are shared with TRBD1. In germline, CDR1 is SGHDT, CDR2 YYEEEE. The trim removed 4 bases at V and 0 bases at J, leaving 7 bases unmatched. The CDR3 extends over 18 amino acids. CDR3 nucleotides: TGTGCCAGCAGCCAGGGACAGGGGACATACTCTGGGGCCAACGTCCTGACTTTC. Encoded protein: CASSQGQGTYSGANVLTF.

This chain connects TRBV9 to TRBJ1-2; perhaps TRBD1 as D (5 bases). Germline-derived CDR1 and CDR2 are SGDLS and YYNGEE. The CDR3 runs 13 residues. V was cut by 3 bases and J by 7 bases, with 13 bases left in between. CDR3 bases: TGTGCCAGCAGCGCCCGCCAGGGCCTTGGCTACACCTTC. It encodes CASSARQGLGYTF.

The chain carries TRBV11-3 and TRBJ1-1; tentative D call: TRBD1 (6 bases). The germline V and J ends were trimmed by 3 bases and 1 base, with 12 bases remaining between them. The CDR3 runs to 15 residues. CDR1 and CDR2 from the germline V gene are SGHNT and YENEEA. CDR3 nucleotides: TGTGCCAGCAGCTTGTTCGACAGGCAGAACACTGAAGCTTTCTTT. Translated, it gives CASSLFDRQNTEAFF.

The V gene is TRBV7-9, the J gene TRBJ2-5; 12 bases line up with TRBD1. There are 16 residues in the CDR3. Germline-derived CDR1 and CDR2 are SEHNR and FQNEAQ (reference sequence). After removal of 5 bases from V and 3 bases from J, the junction contained 7 bases not matched to a gene. The CDR3 coding sequence is TGTGCCAGCAGCACCGGGACAGGGGGCGAGGAAGAGACCCAGTACTTC. Amino acids: CASSTGTGGEEETQYF.

The gene calls are TRBV5-1 and TRBJ1-2; 10 positions match TRBD1. CDR1 SGHRS and CDR2 YFSETQ come from the germline V gene. V shed 2 bases and J 3 bases; nucleotides not matched to a gene: 7. CDR3 size: 16 residues. The chain's CDR3 is CASSFAGQGIHYGYTF. For the CDR3, the DNA is TGCGCCAGCAGCTTCGCGGGACAGGGGATCCACTATGGCTACACCTTC. Combining the CDR3 with reference TRBV5-1 and TRBJ1-2 gives the whole variable domain KAGVTQTPRYLIKTRGQQVTLSCSPISGHRSVSWYQQTPGQGLQFLFEYFSETQRNKGNFPGRFSGRQFSNSRSEMNVSTLELGDSALYLCASSFAGQGIHYGYTFGSGTRLTVV.

A single count supports this clone. The chain has TRBV5-4 and TRBJ2-7; D is unclear. V lost 3 bases and J 4 bases, leaving 8 bases between the germline ends. Looked up from germline, CDR1 is SGHNT and CDR2 is YYREEE (reference sequence). The CDR3 runs to 12 residues. CDR3 nucleotides: TGTGCCAGCAGCTCCGATCTATACGAGCAGTACTTC. Translated: CASSSDLYEQYF. Full variable domain (remainder filled in from reference TRBV5-4 and TRBJ2-7): ETGVTQSPTHLIKTRGQQVTLRCSSQSGHNTVSWYQQALGQGPQFIFQYYREEENGRGNFPPRFSGLQFPNYSSELNVNALELDDSALYLCASSSDLYEQYFGPGTRLTVT.

This sequence joins TRBV5-1 and TRBJ1-5, with D tentatively TRBD1 (6 bases). This CDR3 has 14 residues. Per germline, CDR1 SGHRS and CDR2 YFSETQ. Trimming took off 4 bases at V and 0 bases at J, with 8 bases between the two ends. CDR3 amino acids: CASSPGHSNQPQHF. The CDR3 bases are TGCGCCAGCAGCCCGGGACATAGCAATCAGCCCCAGCATTTT. Full variable domain (remainder filled in from reference TRBV5-1 and TRBJ1-5): KAGVTQTPRYLIKTRGQQVTLSCSPISGHRSVSWYQQTPGQGLQFLFEYFSETQRNKGNFPGRFSGRQFSNSRSEMNVSTLELGDSALYLCASSPGHSNQPQHFGDGTRLSIL.